Listed below are T cell receptor beta chains from one sample, sequenced in a study of cytomegalovirus exposure and HLA in healthy donors. The data were produced by immunoSEQ multiplex PCR, yet TCRdb's version contains in-frame clones alone and is incomplete. The sample has approximately 150,000 clones. The source material was PBMCs. Receptor source: a young woman in good health and CMV-seronegative. CDR3s include the opening cysteine and the closing phenylalanine or tryptophan. The D gene is left open where the match is weak.

d_gene	v_gene	j_gene	CDR3aa	CDR3nt
-	TRBV19	TRBJ2-7	CASRSRASYEQYF	TGTGCCAGTAGGTCGAGGGCCTCCTACGAGCAGTACTTC
-	TRBV9	TRBJ2-2	CASSVVPAGELFF	TGTGCCAGCAGCGTAGTCCCCGCCGGGGAGCTGTTTTTT
-	TRBV25-1	TRBJ2-7	CASSGTVYEQYF	TGTGCCAGCAGTGGGACAGTCTACGAGCAGTACTTC
-	TRBV18	TRBJ1-1	CASSPPATVARNTEAFF	TGTGCCAGCTCACCACCAGCGACAGTTGCCAGGAACACTGAAGCTTTCTTT
-	TRBV30	TRBJ2-3	CAWGGGLSSTDTQYF	TGTGCCTGGGGCGGAGGACTTTCTAGCACAGATACGCAGTATTTT
TRBD2	TRBV27	TRBJ2-7	CASGRGLAGSYEQYF	TGTGCCAGCGGACGCGGACTAGCGGGGTCCTACGAGCAGTACTTC
-	TRBV6-5	TRBJ1-4	CASSYFAGDEKLFF	TGTGCCAGCAGTTACTTCGCGGGTGATGAAAAACTGTTTTTT
-	TRBV5-1	TRBJ1-4	CASSPGGETNEKLFF	TGCGCCAGCAGCCCGGGGGGGGAGACTAATGAAAAACTGTTTTTT
-	TRBV19	TRBJ2-1	CASSIDTEDEQFF	TGTGCCAGTAGTATAGATACTGAAGATGAGCAGTTCTTC
-	TRBV4-2	TRBJ2-1	CASSQVEFPYNEQFF	TGTGCCAGCAGCCAAGTCGAGTTCCCCTACAATGAGCAGTTCTTC
TRBD1	TRBV10-3	TRBJ1-5	CAISEGGSSNQPQHF	TGTGCCATCAGTGAAGGGGGCTCGAGCAATCAGCCCCAGCATTTT
-	TRBV6-4	TRBJ2-3	CASSPISGSTDTQYF	TGTGCCAGCAGTCCCATTTCGGGGAGCACAGATACGCAGTATTTT
TRBD1	TRBV25-1	TRBJ1-4	CASSEYRDRARRDEKLFF	TGTGCCAGCAGTGAATATAGGGACAGGGCTCGTCGGGATGAAAAACTGTTTTTT
TRBD1	TRBV7-3	TRBJ2-3	CASSSFGQGATDTQYF	TGTGCCAGCAGCTCCTTTGGACAGGGGGCTACAGATACGCAGTATTTT
TRBD1	TRBV5-8	TRBJ2-6	CASSAPGGTGGYSGANVLTF	TGTGCCAGCAGCGCCCCCGGCGGGACAGGGGGTTACTCTGGGGCCAACGTCCTGACTTTC
TRBD2	TRBV7-9	TRBJ2-2	CASSPGTSGTAGELFF	TGTGCCAGCAGCCCTGGGACTAGCGGGACGGCCGGGGAGCTGTTTTTT
TRBD1	TRBV4-1	TRBJ1-5	CASSPPDRVQPQHF	TGCGCCAGCAGCCCCCCGGACAGGGTTCAGCCCCAGCATTTT
TRBD1	TRBV15	TRBJ1-2	CATGTTGDTGYTF	TGTGCCACCGGTACGACAGGGGATACTGGCTACACCTTC
-	TRBV7-6	TRBJ2-3	CASSLVPRDTQYF	TGTGCCAGCAGCTTAGTCCCTCGGGATACGCAGTATTTT
-	TRBV19	TRBJ1-1	CASSTALYTEAFF	TGTGCCAGTAGTACCGCGCTTTACACTGAAGCTTTCTTT
TRBD1	TRBV27	TRBJ1-2	CASSFRDRGLGYGYTF	TGTGCCAGCAGTTTCCGGGACAGGGGGCTTGGGTATGGCTACACCTTC
-	TRBV4-1	TRBJ1-1	CASSQVGGPGMTEAFF	TGCGCCAGCAGCCAAGTCGGGGGTCCGGGGATGACTGAAGCTTTCTTT
TRBD1	TRBV10-3	TRBJ2-2	CAISDPDRGVPLSTGELFF	TGTGCCATCAGTGATCCGGACAGGGGGGTCCCACTCTCCACCGGGGAGCTGTTTTTT
TRBD1	TRBV19	TRBJ2-7	CASSPGQDYEQYF	TGTGCCAGTAGCCCGGGACAGGACTACGAGCAGTACTTC
TRBD1	TRBV7-2	TRBJ1-2	CASSPSTGDFYGYTF	TGTGCCAGCAGCCCTTCGACAGGGGATTTCTATGGCTACACCTTC
TRBD1	TRBV6-5	TRBJ1-1	CASSYRGTARTEAFF	TGTGCCAGCAGTTACCGCGGGACAGCCCGCACTGAAGCTTTCTTT
-	TRBV27	TRBJ1-1	CASSLSPTGSSTEAFF	TGTGCCAGCAGTTTATCCCCTACAGGGTCGAGCACTGAAGCTTTCTTT
-	TRBV5-6	TRBJ2-1	CASSHSTGNKNYNEQFF	TGTGCCAGCAGCCATTCTACAGGGAACAAAAACTACAATGAGCAGTTCTTC
TRBD2	TRBV6-4	TRBJ2-3	CASSRLAGGLDTQYF	TGTGCCAGCAGTAGACTAGCGGGAGGTCTCGATACGCAGTATTTT
TRBD2	TRBV4-1	TRBJ2-3	CASSLPEAGLDWDTQYF	TGCGCCAGCAGCCTGCCCGAGGCGGGACTAGATTGGGATACGCAGTATTTT
TRBD1	TRBV7-6	TRBJ2-6	CASVTDRGLGANVLTF	TGTGCCAGCGTGACGGACAGGGGTCTTGGGGCCAACGTCCTGACTTTC
-	TRBV19	TRBJ2-1	CASRRQEDNEQFF	TGTGCCAGTAGGAGACAGGAAGATAATGAGCAGTTCTTC
-	TRBV9	TRBJ2-2	CASSQLGGELFF	TGTGCCAGCAGCCAACTTGGCGGGGAGCTGTTTTTT
-	TRBV6-1	TRBJ1-4	CASSRQGGEKLFF	TGTGCCAGCAGTAGGCAGGGTGGTGAAAAACTGTTTTTT
TRBD2	TRBV7-9	TRBJ2-1	CASSFRTSGRVPNYNEQFF	TGTGCCAGCAGCTTCAGGACTAGCGGGAGGGTCCCCAACTACAATGAGCAGTTCTTC
TRBD1	TRBV27	TRBJ2-7	CASRPTGVARGGYEQYF	TGTGCCAGCAGACCGACAGGGGTCGCGCGGGGTGGCTACGAGCAGTACTTC
-	TRBV15	TRBJ2-3	CATSRGGYTDTQYF	TGTGCCACCAGCAGAGGCGGATACACAGATACGCAGTATTTT
TRBD2	TRBV9	TRBJ2-1	CASSVAGGPTNEQFF	TGTGCCAGCAGCGTAGCGGGAGGGCCCACCAATGAGCAGTTCTTC
TRBD1	TRBV7-2	TRBJ1-1	CACSQLQGGGTEAFF	TGTGCCTGCAGCCAATTACAGGGGGGCGGCACTGAAGCTTTCTTT
-	TRBV27	TRBJ2-1	CASRPTGKPHEQFF	TGTGCCAGCAGACCGACGGGGAAGCCCCATGAGCAGTTCTTC
TRBD1	TRBV27	TRBJ1-2	CASSLSSGQGGPNYGYTF	TGTGCCAGCAGTTTATCTTCCGGACAGGGGGGCCCTAACTATGGCTACACCTTC
TRBD1	TRBV5-4	TRBJ1-1	CASSLAQGMGTEAFF	TGTGCCAGCAGCTTGGCACAGGGGATGGGTACTGAAGCTTTCTTT
-	TRBV4-1	TRBJ2-5	CASSQGSDYQETQYF	TGCGCCAGCAGCCAAGGATCAGATTACCAAGAGACCCAGTACTTC
-	TRBV21-1	TRBJ1-1	CASTKAEYTEAFF	TGTGCCAGCACCAAGGCGGAATACACTGAAGCTTTCTTT
TRBD1	TRBV4-2	TRBJ2-5	CASSPTDRDVETQYF	TGTGCCAGCAGCCCGACGGACAGGGATGTTGAGACCCAGTACTTC
TRBD2	TRBV6-5	TRBJ2-7	CASSYSSGSSYEQYF	TGTGCCAGCAGTTACTCGAGCGGGAGCTCCTACGAGCAGTACTTC
-	TRBV5-1	TRBJ2-1	CASSPSSSYNEQFF	TGCGCCAGCAGCCCGTCTAGTTCCTACAATGAGCAGTTCTTC
TRBD2	TRBV7-2	TRBJ2-5	CASSSPGGPGETQYF	TGTGCCAGCAGCTCACCGGGAGGGCCGGGGGAGACCCAGTACTTC